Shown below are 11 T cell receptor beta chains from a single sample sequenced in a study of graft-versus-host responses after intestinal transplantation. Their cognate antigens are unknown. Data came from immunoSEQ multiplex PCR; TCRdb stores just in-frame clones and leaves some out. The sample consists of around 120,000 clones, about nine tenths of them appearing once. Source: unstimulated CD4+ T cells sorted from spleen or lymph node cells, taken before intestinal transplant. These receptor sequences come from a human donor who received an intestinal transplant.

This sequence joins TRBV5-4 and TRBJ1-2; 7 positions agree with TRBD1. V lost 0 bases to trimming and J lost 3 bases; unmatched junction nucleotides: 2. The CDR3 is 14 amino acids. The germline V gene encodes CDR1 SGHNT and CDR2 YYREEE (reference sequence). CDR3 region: CASSLGRGDYGYTF. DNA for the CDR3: TGTGCCAGCAGCTTGGGCAGGGGGGACTATGGCTACACCTTC.

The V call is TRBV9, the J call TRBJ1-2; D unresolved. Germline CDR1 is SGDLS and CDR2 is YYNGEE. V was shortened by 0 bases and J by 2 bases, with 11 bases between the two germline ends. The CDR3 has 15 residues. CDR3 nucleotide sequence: TGTGCCAGCAGCGTAGCTAACGGGATAAACTATGGCTACACCTTC. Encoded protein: CASSVANGINYGYTF.

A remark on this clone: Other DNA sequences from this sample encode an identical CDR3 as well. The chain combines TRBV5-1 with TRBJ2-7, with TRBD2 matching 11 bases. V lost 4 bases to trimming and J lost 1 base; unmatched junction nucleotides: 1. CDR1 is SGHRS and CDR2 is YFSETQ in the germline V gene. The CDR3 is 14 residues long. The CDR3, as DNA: TGCGCCAGCAGCCTAGCGGGAGGTTCCTACGAGCAGTACTTC. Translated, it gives CASSLAGGSYEQYF.

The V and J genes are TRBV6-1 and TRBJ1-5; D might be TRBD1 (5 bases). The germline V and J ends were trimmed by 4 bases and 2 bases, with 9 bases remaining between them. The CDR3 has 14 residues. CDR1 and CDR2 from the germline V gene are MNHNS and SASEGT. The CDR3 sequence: CASSVGGGNQPQHF. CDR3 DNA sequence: TGTGCCAGCAGTGTCGGGGGGGGCAATCAGCCCCAGCATTTT.

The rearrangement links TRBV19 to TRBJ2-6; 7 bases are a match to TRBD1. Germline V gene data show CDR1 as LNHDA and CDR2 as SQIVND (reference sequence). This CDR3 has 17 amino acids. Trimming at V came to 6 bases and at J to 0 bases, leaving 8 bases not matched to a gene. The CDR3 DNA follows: TGTGCCAGTAGACCCGGGACAGTGCTCTCTGGGGCCAACGTCCTGACTTTC. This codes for CASRPGTVLSGANVLTF.

CDR3: CASSGQGSNEQYF. Written as DNA, the CDR3 is TGTGCCAGCAGCGGACAGGGATCCAACGAGCAGTACTTC. The V and J genes are TRBV6-1 and TRBJ2-7; TRBD1 matches 8 bases. V was pared by 6 bases and J by 5 bases, with 6 bases of the junction left unmatched. In germline, CDR1 is MNHNS, CDR2 SASEGT. This CDR3 spans 13 amino acids.

CDR3 loop: CASSTGTRPNYGYTF. In DNA form, the CDR3 reads TGTGCCAGCAGTACTGGGACAAGGCCTAACTATGGCTACACCTTC. The chain carries TRBV6-5 and TRBJ1-2, with D possibly being TRBD1 (6 bases). This CDR3 is built from 15 residues. The V end lost 5 bases, the J end lost 0 bases, and 13 bases lay between the germline ends. From germline, CDR1 is MNHEY and CDR2 SVGAGI.

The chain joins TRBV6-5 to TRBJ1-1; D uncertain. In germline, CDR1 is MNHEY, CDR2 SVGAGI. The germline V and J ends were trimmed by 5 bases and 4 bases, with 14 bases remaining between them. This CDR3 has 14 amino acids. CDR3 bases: TGTGCCAGCAGTGAACTCCACCTCACCACTGAAGCTTTCTTT. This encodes CASSELHLTTEAFF.

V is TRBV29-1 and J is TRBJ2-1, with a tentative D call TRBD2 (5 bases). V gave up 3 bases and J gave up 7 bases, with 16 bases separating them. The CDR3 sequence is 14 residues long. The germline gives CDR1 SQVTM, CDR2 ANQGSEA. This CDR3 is CSVDLSGGRNEQFF. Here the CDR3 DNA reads TGCAGCGTTGATCTGAGTGGAGGTAGGAATGAGCAGTTCTTC.

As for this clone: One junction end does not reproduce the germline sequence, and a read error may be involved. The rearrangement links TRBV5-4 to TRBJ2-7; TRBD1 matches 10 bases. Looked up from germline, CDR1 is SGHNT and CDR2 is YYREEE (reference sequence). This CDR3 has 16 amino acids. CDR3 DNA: TGTGCCAGCAGCTTGGCCCGGACAGGGGGGACCTATGAGCAGTACTTC. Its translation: CASSLARTGGTYEQYF.

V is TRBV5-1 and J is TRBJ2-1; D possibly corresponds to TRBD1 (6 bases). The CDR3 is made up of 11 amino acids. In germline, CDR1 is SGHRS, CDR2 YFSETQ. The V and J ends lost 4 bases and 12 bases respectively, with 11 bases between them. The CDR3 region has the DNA TGCGCCAGCAGCGGCACAGGGCGGCAGTTCTTC. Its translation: CASSGTGRQFF. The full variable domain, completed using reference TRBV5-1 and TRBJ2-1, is KAGVTQTPRYLIKTRGQQVTLSCSPISGHRSVSWYQQTPGQGLQFLFEYFSETQRNKGNFPGRFSGRQFSNSRSEMNVSTLELGDSALYLCASSGTGRQFFGPGTRLTVL.